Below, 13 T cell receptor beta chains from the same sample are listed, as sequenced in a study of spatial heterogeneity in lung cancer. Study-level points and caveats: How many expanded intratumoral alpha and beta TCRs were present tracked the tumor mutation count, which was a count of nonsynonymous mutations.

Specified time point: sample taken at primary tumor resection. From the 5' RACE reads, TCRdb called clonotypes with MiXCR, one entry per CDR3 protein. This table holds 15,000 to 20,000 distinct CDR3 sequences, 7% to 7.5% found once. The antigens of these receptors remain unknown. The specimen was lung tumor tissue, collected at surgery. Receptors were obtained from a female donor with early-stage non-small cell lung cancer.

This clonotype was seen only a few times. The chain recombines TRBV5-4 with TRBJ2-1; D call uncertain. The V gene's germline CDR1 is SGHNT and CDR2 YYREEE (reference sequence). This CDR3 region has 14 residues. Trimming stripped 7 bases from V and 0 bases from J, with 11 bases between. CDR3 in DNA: TGTGCCAGCTCCGACAAGCGCTCCTACAATGAGCAGTTCTTC. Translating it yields CASSDKRSYNEQFF.

CDR3 in amino acids: CASSQQGHLYEQYF. The CDR3 region has the DNA TGTGCCAGCAGCCAACAGGGACATCTCTACGAGCAGTACTTC. V usage is TRBV5-6 and J usage is TRBJ2-7; weak D call: TRBD1 (6 bases). This CDR3 comprises 14 residues. V was trimmed by 4 bases and J by 3 bases, leaving 14 bases between them. Germline V lookup: CDR1 SGHDT, CDR2 YYEEEE.

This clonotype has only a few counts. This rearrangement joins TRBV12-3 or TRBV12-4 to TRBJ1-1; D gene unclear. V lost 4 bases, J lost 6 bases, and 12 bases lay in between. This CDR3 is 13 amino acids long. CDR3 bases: TGTGCCAGCAGTTCCCAATCCCGGGCTGAAGCTTTCTTT. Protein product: CASSSQSRAEAFF.

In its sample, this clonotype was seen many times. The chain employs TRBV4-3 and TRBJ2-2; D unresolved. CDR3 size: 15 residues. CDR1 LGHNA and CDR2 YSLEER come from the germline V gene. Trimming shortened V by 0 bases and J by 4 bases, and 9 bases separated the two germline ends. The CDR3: CASSQDPDSTGELFF. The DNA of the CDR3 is TGCGCCAGCAGCCAAGATCCCGATAGCACCGGGGAGCTGTTTTTT.

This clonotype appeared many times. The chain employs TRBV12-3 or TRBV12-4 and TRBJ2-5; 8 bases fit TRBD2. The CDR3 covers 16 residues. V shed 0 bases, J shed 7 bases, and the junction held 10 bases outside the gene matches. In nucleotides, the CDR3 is TGTGCCAGCAGTTTAGCGTCCGCGGGGGGCACGGGGACCCAGTACTTC. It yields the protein CASSLASAGGTGTQYF.

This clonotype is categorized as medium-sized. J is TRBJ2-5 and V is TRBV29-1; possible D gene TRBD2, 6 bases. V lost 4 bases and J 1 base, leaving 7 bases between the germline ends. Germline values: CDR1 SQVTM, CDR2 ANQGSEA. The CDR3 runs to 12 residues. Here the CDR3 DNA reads TGCAGCGTTGCGCGGGGCCAAGAGACCCAGTACTTC. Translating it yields CSVARGQETQYF. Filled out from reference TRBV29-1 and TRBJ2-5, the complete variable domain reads SAVISQKPSRDICQRGTSLTIQCQVDSQVTMMFWYRQQPGQSLTLIATANQGSEATYESGFVIDKFPISRPNLTFSTLTVSNMSPEDSSIYLCSVARGQETQYFGPGTRLLVL.

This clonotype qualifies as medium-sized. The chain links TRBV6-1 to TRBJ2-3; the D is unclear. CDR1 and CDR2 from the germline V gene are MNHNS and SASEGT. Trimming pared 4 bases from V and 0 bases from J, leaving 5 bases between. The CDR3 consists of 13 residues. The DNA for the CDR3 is TGTGCCAGCAGTGGGCCTAGCACAGATACGCAGTATTTT. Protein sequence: CASSGPSTDTQYF.

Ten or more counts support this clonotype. CDR3 sequence reads: CASTLTGRNQPQHF. CDR3 bases: TGTGCCAGTACACTGACAGGTCGGAATCAGCCCCAGCATTTT. The chain combines TRBV19 with TRBJ1-5; a possible D gene is TRBD1 (6 bases). This CDR3 spans 14 amino acids. The V end lost 7 bases, the J end lost 4 bases, and 14 bases lay between the germline ends. Germline V CDR1 and CDR2: LNHDA, SQIVND (reference sequence).

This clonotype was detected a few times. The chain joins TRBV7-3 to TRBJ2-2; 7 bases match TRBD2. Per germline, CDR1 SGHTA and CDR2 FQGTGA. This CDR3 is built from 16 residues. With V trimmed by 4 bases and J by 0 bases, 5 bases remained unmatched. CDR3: CASSSTGGTNTGELFF. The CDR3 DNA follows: TGTGCCAGCAGCTCAACGGGGGGTACGAACACCGGGGAGCTGTTTTTT. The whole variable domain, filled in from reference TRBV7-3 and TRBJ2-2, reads GAGVSQTPSNKVTEKGKYVELRCDPISGHTALYWYRQSLGQGPEFLIYFQGTGAADDSGLPNDRFFAVRPEGSVSTLKIQRTERGDSAVYLCASSSTGGTNTGELFFGEGSRLTVL.

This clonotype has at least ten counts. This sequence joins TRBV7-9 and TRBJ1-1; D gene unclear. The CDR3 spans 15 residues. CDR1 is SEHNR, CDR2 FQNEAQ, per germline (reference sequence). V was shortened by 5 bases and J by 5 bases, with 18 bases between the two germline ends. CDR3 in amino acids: CASSPQPNPGTEAFF. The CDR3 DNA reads TGTGCCAGCAGCCCGCAGCCGAACCCGGGGACTGAAGCTTTCTTT. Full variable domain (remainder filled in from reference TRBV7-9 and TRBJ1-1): DTGVSQNPRHKITKRGQNVTFRCDPISEHNRLYWYRQTLGQGPEFLTYFQNEAQLEKSRLLSDRFSAERPKGSFSTLEIQRTEQGDSAMYLCASSPQPNPGTEAFFGQGTRLTVV.

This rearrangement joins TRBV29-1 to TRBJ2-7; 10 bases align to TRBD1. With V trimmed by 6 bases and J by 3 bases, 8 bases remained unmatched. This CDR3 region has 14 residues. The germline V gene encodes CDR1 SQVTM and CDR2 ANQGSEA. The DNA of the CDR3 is TGCAGCGTCGCCGGCGGGACAGGGGACTACGAGCAGTACTTC. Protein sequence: CSVAGGTGDYEQYF.

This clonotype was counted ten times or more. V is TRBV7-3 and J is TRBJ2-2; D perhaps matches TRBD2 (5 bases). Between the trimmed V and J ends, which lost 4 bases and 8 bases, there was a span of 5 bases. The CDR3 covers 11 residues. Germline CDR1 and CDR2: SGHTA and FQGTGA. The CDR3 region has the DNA TGTGCCAGCAGCTCGGGAGGGGAGCTGTTTTTT. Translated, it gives CASSSGGELFF. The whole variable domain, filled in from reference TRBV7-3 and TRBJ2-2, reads GAGVSQTPSNKVTEKGKYVELRCDPISGHTALYWYRQSLGQGPEFLIYFQGTGAADDSGLPNDRFFAVRPEGSVSTLKIQRTERGDSAVYLCASSSGGELFFGEGSRLTVL.

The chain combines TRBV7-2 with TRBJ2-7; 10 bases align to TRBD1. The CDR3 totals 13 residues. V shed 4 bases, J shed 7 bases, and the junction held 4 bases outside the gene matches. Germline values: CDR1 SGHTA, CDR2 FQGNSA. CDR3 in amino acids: CASSWGQGREQYF. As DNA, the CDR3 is TGTGCCAGCAGCTGGGGACAGGGGAGGGAGCAGTACTTC.